What follows are 31 T cell receptor beta chains derived from one specimen sequenced in a study of T cell repertoires in cytomegalovirus infection. TCRdb re-analysed the reads in MiXCR, keeping a single row per CDR3 protein. The sample shows 100,000 to 150,000 distinct CDR3 sequences, more than 25% of them seen only once. Antigens of these TCRs are unknown. Sequenced here: CD8+ T cells from cultured PBMCs, sampled from culture after CMV antigen stimulation. The receptor source for this set is a human donor in good health (CMV status not recorded). Some clones in this sample may be carry-over from other donors' samples.

There are a few counts of this clonotype. This sequence joins TRBV4-2 and TRBJ1-1; the match to TRBD1 covers 8 bases. The V gene's germline CDR1 is LGHNA and CDR2 YNFKEQ. The V segment lost 5 bases and the J segment 1 base; nucleotides outside the gene matches: 6. The CDR3 is 15 amino acids. CDR3 in amino acids: CASSTRTGPNTEAFF. CDR3 DNA sequence: TGTGCCAGCAGCACACGGACAGGGCCGAACACTGAAGCTTTCTTT.

Only a few counts were recorded for this clonotype. The chain couples TRBV7-6 to TRBJ2-7; TRBD1 is a possible D gene (5 bases). The CDR3 has 16 residues. The germline V gene has CDR1 SGHVS and CDR2 FNYEAQ. V dropped 3 bases and J dropped 3 bases, with 18 bases sitting between them. DNA for the CDR3: TGTGCCAGCAGCTTGACCTCTACAGGTCTCATCTACGAGCAGTACTTC. The encoded protein is CASSLTSTGLIYEQYF.

There are many counts of this clonotype. The gene calls are TRBV7-6 and TRBJ2-7, with D unresolved. The germline gives CDR1 SGHVS, CDR2 FNYEAQ. The CDR3 is 14 amino acids. The V end was cut by 5 bases, the J end by 5 bases, with 16 bases between. The CDR3 loop reads CASSLGYRVHEQYF. CDR3 nucleotide sequence: TGTGCCAGCAGCCTGGGTTACCGGGTCCACGAGCAGTACTTC.

The count of this clonotype is one. CDR3 in amino acids: CASSLAQGPNTEAFF. The CDR3 DNA reads TGTGCCAGCAGCTTAGCCCAGGGCCCGAACACTGAAGCTTTCTTT. V gene TRBV7-2 combines with J gene TRBJ1-1, with TRBD1 as a possible D gene (5 bases). Trimming cost V 0 bases and J 1 base, with 9 bases left between them. The CDR3 spans 15 residues. In germline, CDR1 is SGHTA, CDR2 FQGNSA.

This clonotype has ten or more counts. This chain joins TRBV7-2 and TRBJ2-1; 7 bases agree with TRBD2. V was clipped by 5 bases and J by 8 bases; unmatched bases: 12. The CDR3 loop spans 15 amino acids. The germline CDR1 and CDR2 sequences are SGHTA and FQGNSA. The CDR3 DNA sequence: TGTGCCAGCAGCACCCGACTAGCCACAAGAGATGAGCAGTTCTTC. It codes for CASSTRLATRDEQFF.

This clonotype occurred a few times. The rearrangement joins TRBV28 to TRBJ2-3; TRBD1 aligns across 9 bases. Germline V gene lookup returns CDR1 MDHEN and CDR2 SYDVKM. The CDR3 runs to 16 residues. Trimming removed 4 bases from V and 4 bases from J; junction bases left unmatched: 9. The CDR3 DNA reads as TGTGCCAGCAGTTCAGTAGAGACAGGGGGTTCAGATACGCAGTATTTT. Translation gives CASSSVETGGSDTQYF.

The CDR3: CASGYTSNEQFF. CDR3 coding DNA: TGTGCCAGCGGCTACACTAGCAATGAGCAGTTCTTC. The rearrangement uses TRBV7-2 and TRBJ2-1; maybe TRBD2 (5 bases). Germline V lookup: CDR1 SGHTA, CDR2 FQGNSA. The CDR3 consists of 12 residues. The ends were cut back, 8 bases at V and 6 bases at J, with 11 bases in the middle.

This clonotype was seen many times. The chain carries TRBV10-3 and TRBJ2-3; D possibly corresponds to TRBD2 (5 bases). CDR3 length: 14 amino acids. Germline CDR1 is ENHRY and CDR2 is SYGVKD. Between the trimmed V and J ends, which lost 0 bases and 6 bases, there was a span of 10 bases. The CDR3: CAISESPEGDTQYF. CDR3 sequence (DNA): TGTGCCATCAGTGAGTCTCCTGAGGGTGATACGCAGTATTTT.

This clonotype was seen ten or more times. The rearrangement uses TRBV12-3 or TRBV12-4 and TRBJ2-5, with TRBD2 matching 9 bases. The CDR3 loop spans 15 amino acids. The V and J ends lost 1 base and 4 bases, in that order; junction bases with no gene match: 4. CDR3 protein: CASSLGSSGVETQYF. CDR3 sequence (DNA): TGTGCCAGCAGTTTAGGGTCTAGCGGGGTAGAGACCCAGTACTTC.

In its sample, this clonotype was seen a few times. The chain uses TRBV7-6 and TRBJ2-7; possible D gene TRBD1, 6 bases. Trimming pared 1 base from V and 2 bases from J, leaving 9 bases between. Germline values: CDR1 SGHVS, CDR2 FNYEAQ. There are 14 residues in the CDR3. Here the CDR3 reads CASSLGPGAYEQYF. CDR3 sequence (DNA): TGTGCCAGCAGCTTAGGTCCAGGGGCCTACGAGCAGTACTTC.

The J gene is TRBJ1-6, the V gene TRBV4-1; D may be TRBD1 (5 bases). The CDR3 has 16 residues. With 0 bases removed from V and 10 bases from J, the gap between germline ends came to 16 bases. Germline-derived CDR1 and CDR2 are MGHRA and YSYEKL. CDR3 protein: CASSQDSWDLTSPLHF. CDR3 in DNA: TGCGCCAGCAGCCAAGATTCTTGGGACCTAACGTCACCCCTCCACTTT.

This chain links TRBV28 with TRBJ2-3, with 8 bases lining up with TRBD1. Germline values: CDR1 MDHEN, CDR2 SYDVKM. The CDR3 runs to 17 residues. J was trimmed by 3 bases and V by 2 bases; bases with no gene match: 10. The CDR3 protein is CASSLLFPQGATDTQYF. CDR3 bases: TGTGCCAGCAGTTTACTATTCCCCCAGGGGGCAACAGATACGCAGTATTTT.

This clonotype has only a few counts. The gene calls are TRBV5-6 and TRBJ2-1; D is tentatively TRBD1 or TRBD2 (6 bases each). CDR1 is SGHDT and CDR2 is YYEEEE in the germline V gene. The CDR3 has 16 residues. V lost 1 base and J 3 bases, leaving 14 bases between the germline ends. This chain's CDR3 is CASSLSRRGVYNEQFF. The DNA for the CDR3 is TGTGCCAGCAGCTTGTCGCGGAGGGGGGTCTACAATGAGCAGTTCTTC.

The chain combines TRBV7-6 with TRBJ1-2; 8 bases are shared with TRBD1. V was clipped by 4 bases and J by 1 base; unmatched bases: 11. Germline loops: CDR1 SGHVS, CDR2 FNYEAQ. The CDR3 length is 17 residues. CDR3 sequence reads: CASSSSQGQAVNYGYTF. CDR3 in DNA: TGTGCCAGCAGCTCATCCCAGGGACAGGCAGTTAACTATGGCTACACCTTC.

The V gene is TRBV2, the J gene TRBJ2-7, with 7 bases fitting TRBD1. This CDR3 spans 19 amino acids. The V gene's germline CDR1 is SNHLY and CDR2 FYNNEI. J was trimmed by 2 bases and V by 2 bases; bases with no gene match: 18. CDR3 amino acids: CASSENLSLSGQFPYEQYF. The CDR3 coding sequence is TGTGCCAGCAGTGAAAATTTATCCCTTTCGGGACAGTTTCCCTACGAGCAGTACTTC.

This chain joins TRBV19 and TRBJ1-5; D call uncertain. V was clipped by 3 bases and J by 7 bases, with 16 bases between them. The CDR3 extends over 15 amino acids. The germline V gene encodes CDR1 LNHDA and CDR2 SQIVND (reference sequence). In DNA form, the CDR3 reads TGTGCCAGTAGTATGAGGTCCGAAATAGAACAGCCCCAGCATTTT. The encoded protein is CASSMRSEIEQPQHF.

This clonotype was seen more than once but under ten times. The chain uses TRBV7-9 and TRBJ1-1, with D perhaps TRBD1 (6 bases). Germline V gene sequence: CDR1 SEHNR, CDR2 FQNEAQ (reference sequence). Trimming took off 5 bases at V and 6 bases at J, with 10 bases between the two ends. The CDR3 is 12 amino acids. DNA of the CDR3: TGTGCCAGCAGCCAGGACAGACCTGAAGCTTTCTTT. It is translated as CASSQDRPEAFF.

The chain carries TRBV20-1 and TRBJ2-3, with 7 bases that match TRBD1. The CDR3 is 15 residues long. The V segment lost 3 bases and the J segment 5 bases; nucleotides outside the gene matches: 11. Germline loops: CDR1 DFQATT, CDR2 SNEGSKA (reference sequence). Here the CDR3 reads CSASTPNRGGDTQYF. The CDR3 nucleotides are TGCAGTGCTAGTACCCCCAACAGGGGTGGAGATACGCAGTATTTT.

CDR3 sequence: CASSYGAVLNQPQHF. The CDR3 DNA is TGTGCCAGCAGTTACGGGGCGGTACTCAATCAGCCCCAGCATTTT. The chain has TRBV6-2 or TRBV6-3 and TRBJ1-5, with a tentative D call TRBD1 (5 bases). This CDR3 contains 15 residues. From germline, CDR1 is MNHEY and CDR2 SVGEGT. Between the trimmed V and J ends, which lost 2 bases and 3 bases, there was a span of 11 bases.

The rearrangement joins TRBV4-3 to TRBJ2-2, with 9 bases lining up with TRBD1. CDR1 LGHNA and CDR2 YSLEER come from the germline V gene. V trimming: 4 bases; J trimming: 5 bases; junction bases outside the gene matches: 11. This CDR3 is 17 amino acids long. CDR3: CASSRSAEQGATGELFF. CDR3 coding DNA: TGCGCCAGCAGCCGCAGCGCTGAACAGGGGGCAACCGGGGAGCTGTTTTTT.

The chain employs TRBV28 and TRBJ2-7; TRBD2 matches 9 bases. This CDR3 comprises 19 residues. The V gene's germline CDR1 is MDHEN and CDR2 SYDVKM. Trimming at V came to 6 bases and at J to 5 bases, leaving 23 bases not matched to a gene. CDR3 sequence reads: CASSLPSSGGSWVVDEQYF. The CDR3 DNA follows: TGTGCCAGCAGCCTCCCCTCCAGCGGGGGGTCCTGGGTAGTGGACGAGCAGTACTTC.

V gene TRBV27 combines with J gene TRBJ2-1; D gene unclear. The CDR3 contains 14 residues. V lost 3 bases, J lost 0 bases, and 6 bases lay in between. Germline lookup yields CDR1 MNHEY and CDR2 SMNVEV (reference sequence). CDR3 nucleotides: TGTGCCAGCAGTTTCGGTAGCTCCTACAATGAGCAGTTCTTC. Protein: CASSFGSSYNEQFF.

CDR3 sequence (DNA): TGCGCCAGCAGCTTGGAGGGACCAGACAACTATGGCTACACCTTC. It encodes CASSLEGPDNYGYTF. This sequence joins TRBV5-1 and TRBJ1-2, with D possibly matching TRBD1 (5 bases). Germline values: CDR1 SGHRS, CDR2 YFSETQ. The CDR3 is 15 residues long. Trimming cost V 0 bases and J 2 bases, with 11 bases left between them.

This clonotype ranks as medium-sized (0.01 to 0.1%). The chain employs TRBV27 and TRBJ2-7, with TRBD1 as a possible D gene (6 bases). Germline V gene lookup returns CDR1 MNHEY and CDR2 SMNVEV (reference sequence). The CDR3 covers 14 residues. V lost 6 bases, J lost 6 bases, and 18 bases lay in between. The CDR3 loop reads CASRVAQGPSEQYF. Here the CDR3 DNA reads TGTGCCAGCAGGGTGGCGCAGGGGCCCTCCGAGCAGTACTTC.

The chain links TRBV7-2 to TRBJ2-1; D remains unclear. The V gene lost 4 bases and the J gene lost 8 bases, with 15 bases spanning the gap. The length of the CDR3 is 14 residues. Germline CDR1 and CDR2: SGHTA and FQGNSA. In nucleotides, the CDR3 is TGTGCCAGCAGCTACGGTCCCGGCCTCGATGAGCAGTTCTTC. As protein: CASSYGPGLDEQFF.

This sequence joins TRBV29-1 and TRBJ1-5, with 7 nucleotides matching TRBD1. Germline CDR1 reads SQVTM; CDR2 reads ANQGSEA. The CDR3 spans 12 residues. The V gene end was trimmed by 6 bases and the J gene end by 4 bases; junction bases not matched to a gene: 3. This chain's CDR3 is CSVQGDNQPQHF. CDR3 nucleotides: TGCAGCGTCCAGGGGGATAATCAGCCCCAGCATTTT.

This clonotype was detected only a few times. The chain couples TRBV6-1 to TRBJ2-1; 7 bases align to TRBD1. V was clipped by 5 bases and J by 2 bases; unmatched bases: 3. CDR1 is MNHNS and CDR2 is SASEGT in the germline V gene. The CDR3 loop spans 14 amino acids. CDR3: CASSTDRAYNEQFF. The CDR3 DNA sequence: TGTGCCAGCAGTACCGACAGGGCCTACAATGAGCAGTTCTTC.

The V and J genes are TRBV7-2 and TRBJ1-5; D might be TRBD1 (5 bases). Germline lookup yields CDR1 SGHTA and CDR2 FQGNSA. With 2 bases removed from V and 2 bases from J, the gap between germline ends came to 16 bases. This CDR3 has 17 residues. This chain's CDR3 is CASSLFPGVTGNQPQHF. Written as DNA, the CDR3 is TGTGCCAGCAGCTTATTTCCGGGGGTTACGGGCAATCAGCCCCAGCATTTT.

This clonotype was seen only a few times. The chain has TRBV11-2 and TRBJ2-3; no reliable D call. Per the germline V gene, CDR1 is SGHAT and CDR2 is FQNNGV. The V and J ends lost 0 bases and 5 bases respectively, with 12 bases between them. The CDR3 extends over 15 amino acids. As DNA, the CDR3 is TGTGCCAGCAGCTTAGAGAGGTCGAAGGGAGATACGCAGTATTTT. It is translated as CASSLERSKGDTQYF.

The gene calls are TRBV27 and TRBJ2-2; the D gene is possibly TRBD2 (6 bases). This CDR3 spans 12 amino acids. Germline CDR1 is MNHEY and CDR2 is SMNVEV (reference sequence). V lost 5 bases and J 7 bases, leaving 8 bases between the germline ends. The CDR3 DNA reads TGTGCCAGCAGTAGGGGAGGCGGGGAGCTGTTTTTT. The encoded protein is CASSRGGGELFF.

This chain links TRBV5-4 with TRBJ1-2, with 7 bases aligning to TRBD1. The CDR3 is 14 amino acids. J was trimmed by 4 bases and V by 6 bases; bases with no gene match: 9. The germline V gene has CDR1 SGHNT and CDR2 YYREEE (reference sequence). The CDR3 spells CASMYRGGGYGYTF. In nucleotides, the CDR3 is TGTGCCAGCATGTACAGGGGAGGTGGCTATGGCTACACCTTC.